The following is a T cell receptor beta chain sequence with its context. Per the original data handling: Reference gene primers were amplified, and this amplification served to estimate nucleated cell counts. This table comes from immunoSEQ multiplex PCR, and its TCRdb copy is limited to in-frame clones, with some not included. V and J calls and clone size are given by that table; D and trimming were obtained from the DNA. The sample has over 100,000 clones; more than 70% are singletons. The data originate from a study of blood T cell repertoires in COVID-19. Study-wide context: The analysed material was cDNA or gDNA that came from T cells, B-cell-depleted T cells, or PBMCs.

This CDR3 contains 14 residues. Germline CDR1 MNHNY, CDR2 SVGAGI (reference sequence). The V and J ends lost 2 bases and 2 bases, in that order; junction bases with no gene match: 1. The chain is built from TRBV6-6 and TRBJ1-1; TRBD1 aligns across 8 bases. The sequencing input was peripheral blood. The sequence came from a man between 45 and 60 years old with acute or convalescent COVID-19. CDR3 sequence: CASSYQGANTEAFF. The DNA of the CDR3 is TGTGCCAGCAGTTACCAGGGGGCAAACACTGAAGCTTTCTTT.